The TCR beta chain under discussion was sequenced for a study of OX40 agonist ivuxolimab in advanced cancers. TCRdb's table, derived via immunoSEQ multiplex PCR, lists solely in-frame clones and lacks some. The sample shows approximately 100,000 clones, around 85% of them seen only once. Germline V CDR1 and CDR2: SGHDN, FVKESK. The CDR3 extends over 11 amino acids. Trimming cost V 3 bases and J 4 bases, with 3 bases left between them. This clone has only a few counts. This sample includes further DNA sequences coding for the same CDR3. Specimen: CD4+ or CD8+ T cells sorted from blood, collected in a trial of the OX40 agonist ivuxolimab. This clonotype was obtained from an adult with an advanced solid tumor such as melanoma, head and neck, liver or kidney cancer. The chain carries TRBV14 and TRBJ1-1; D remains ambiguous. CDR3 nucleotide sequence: TGTGCCAGCAGCCAGAGCACTGAAGCTTTCTTT. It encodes CASSQSTEAFF.